The 24 T cell receptor beta chains below all came from one sample that was sequenced in a study of cytomegalovirus exposure and HLA in healthy donors. This PCR relied on a set of 60 Vbeta primers and 13 Jbeta primers. Profiling relied on immunoSEQ multiplex PCR, and the TCRdb table lists in-frame clones only, not all of them. The sample carries roughly 180,000 clones, 80% recorded once. Sequencing was carried out using PBMCs. The receptors were sampled from a woman in her thirties in good health and CMV-seronegative.

The chain couples TRBV5-1 to TRBJ2-5, with 7 bases aligning to TRBD1. The CDR3 runs 13 residues. Germline lookup yields CDR1 SGHRS and CDR2 YFSETQ. V lost 6 bases, J lost 5 bases, and 7 bases stayed unmatched. The CDR3 reads CASTIYRGETQYF. The DNA for the CDR3 is TGCGCCAGCACCATTTACAGGGGTGAGACCCAGTACTTC.

DNA of the CDR3: TGTGCCAGCAGCTTACCTGGGACAGAGCAAACCTACGAGCAGTACTTC. It yields the protein CASSLPGTEQTYEQYF. The chain employs TRBV11-2 and TRBJ2-7, with 7 bases lining up with TRBD1. J was trimmed by 2 bases and V by 2 bases; bases with no gene match: 9. Germline V gene data show CDR1 as SGHAT and CDR2 as FQNNGV. This CDR3 spans 16 amino acids.

The chain is built from TRBV7-2 and TRBJ1-1; a weak D match, TRBD1 (6 bases). The V gene's germline CDR1 is SGHTA and CDR2 FQGNSA. The CDR3 sequence is 15 residues long. V dropped 1 base and J dropped 5 bases, with 14 bases sitting between them. Here the CDR3 DNA reads TGTGCCAGCAGCTTAGACGCAGGGGTTTGGACTGAAGCTTTCTTT. This encodes CASSLDAGVWTEAFF.

For this clone: One end of the junction fails to match germline, which may point to a read error. This sequence joins TRBV7-7 and TRBJ2-7; maybe TRBD2 (6 bases). Germline CDR1 reads SSHAT; CDR2 reads FNYEAQ (reference sequence). The CDR3 length is 13 residues. The CDR3 DNA follows: TGTGCTAGCAGCCCCGGGACTTATTACGAGCAGTACTTC. It yields the protein CASSPGTYYEQYF.

The J gene is TRBJ1-2, the V gene TRBV18; TRBD1 agrees at 8 bases. Unmatched junction bases numbered 11, after V lost 0 bases and J lost 8 bases. The CDR3 runs 16 residues. The germline V gene has CDR1 KGHSH and CDR2 LQKENI. The CDR3 DNA reads as TGTGCCAGCTCACCACCGGGGACAGGTGGGACAAGCGGCTACACCTTC. The encoded protein is CASSPPGTGGTSGYTF. Supplemented by reference TRBV18 and TRBJ1-2, the full variable domain reads NAGVMQNPRHLVRRRGQEARLRCSPMKGHSHVYWYRQLPEEGLKFMVYLQKENIIDESGMPKERFSAEFPKEGPSILRIQQVVRGDSAAYFCASSPPGTGGTSGYTFGSGTRLTVV.

The rearrangement joins TRBV18 to TRBJ1-1; D is uncertain. Germline V gives CDR1 KGHSH, CDR2 LQKENI. Trimming left V 2 bases short and J 1 base short, with 11 bases between. The CDR3 has 15 amino acids. The DNA for the CDR3 is TGTGCCAGCTCACCATACGCAACGGGGAACACTGAAGCTTTCTTT. Its translation is CASSPYATGNTEAFF. Combining the CDR3 with reference TRBV18 and TRBJ1-1 gives the whole variable domain NAGVMQNPRHLVRRRGQEARLRCSPMKGHSHVYWYRQLPEEGLKFMVYLQKENIIDESGMPKERFSAEFPKEGPSILRIQQVVRGDSAAYFCASSPYATGNTEAFFGQGTRLTVV.

This clone was seen more than once but under ten times. The chain couples TRBV4-1 to TRBJ2-5; 8 bases align to TRBD2. The V gene end was trimmed by 0 bases and the J gene end by 4 bases; junction bases not matched to a gene: 7. CDR3 length: 16 residues. CDR1 MGHRA and CDR2 YSYEKL come from the germline V gene. This CDR3 is CASSQDRGLGLETQYF. In DNA form, the CDR3 reads TGCGCCAGCAGCCAAGATCGGGGACTAGGGCTAGAGACCCAGTACTTC.

The chain is built from TRBV30 and TRBJ2-3, with D possibly being TRBD2 (6 bases). The germline CDR1 and CDR2 sequences are GTSNPN and SVGIG (reference sequence). The CDR3 runs to 15 residues. The V and J ends lost 2 bases and 4 bases respectively, with 16 bases between them. In DNA form, the CDR3 reads TGTGCCTGGAGTAAGCGGCGGGGAGGCGCAGATACGCAGTATTTT. Translating gives CAWSKRRGGADTQYF. Together with reference TRBV30 and TRBJ2-3, the CDR3 gives the full variable domain: SQTIHQWPATLVQPVGSPLSLECTVEGTSNPNLYWYRQAAGRGLQLLFYSVGIGQISSEVPQNLSASRPQDRQFILSSKKLLLSDSGFYLCAWSKRRGGADTQYFGPGTRLTVL.

The chain carries TRBV4-2 and TRBJ2-7; 11 bases match TRBD2. The CDR3 has 18 residues. CDR1 and CDR2 from the germline V gene are LGHNA and YNFKEQ. The V and J ends lost 0 bases and 2 bases, in that order; junction bases with no gene match: 9. The CDR3 DNA reads as TGTGCCAGCAGCCAAGATCAGGCTAGCGGGGGGTCCCCCTACGAGCAGTACTTC. Encoded protein: CASSQDQASGGSPYEQYF.

This clone came up a few times. This chain links TRBV6-1 with TRBJ2-5; 8 bases are a match to TRBD2. The CDR3 covers 16 residues. CDR1 and CDR2 from the germline V gene are MNHNS and SASEGT. Trimming took 1 base from V and 6 from J; bases not matched to a gene: 10. The CDR3 reads CASSEVGSGGAKTQYF. Here the CDR3 DNA reads TGTGCCAGCAGTGAAGTGGGATCGGGGGGGGCAAAGACCCAGTACTTC.

V and J are TRBV10-2 and TRBJ2-2; the match to TRBD2 covers 12 bases. CDR3 length equals 14 residues. CDR1 and CDR2 (germline): WSHSY, SAAADI. Losses at the gene ends were 6 bases for V and 8 bases for J; bases not matched to a gene: 4. CDR3 nucleotide sequence: TGCGCCAGCAGGACTAGCGGGGGCCCTGGGGAGCTGTTTTTT. This translates into CASRTSGGPGELFF.

This chain links TRBV6-1 with TRBJ2-7; D is undetermined. V was shortened by 4 bases and J by 4 bases, with 8 bases between the two germline ends. CDR3 length equals 12 residues. Looked up from germline, CDR1 is MNHNS and CDR2 is SASEGT. The CDR3 protein is CASSVEWYEQYF. CDR3 nucleotide sequence: TGTGCCAGCAGTGTGGAGTGGTACGAGCAGTACTTC.

The chain employs TRBV18 and TRBJ2-3; TRBD1 matches 7 bases. The V gene's germline CDR1 is KGHSH and CDR2 LQKENI. Germline trimming cut 3 bases from V and 2 bases from J; bases unmatched to any gene: 5. The CDR3 has 15 amino acids. The CDR3 DNA reads TGTGCCAGCTCACCTCGGGACAGATTCACAGATACGCAGTATTTT. It codes for CASSPRDRFTDTQYF.

The rearrangement links TRBV6-5 to TRBJ2-7; tentative D call: TRBD1 (7 bases). This CDR3 is 14 amino acids long. Trimming left V 2 bases short and J 2 bases short, with 10 bases between. Germline CDR1 is MNHEY and CDR2 is SVGAGI. CDR3 DNA: TGTGCCAGCAGTTACGCGGGGACAGCCTACGAGCAGTACTTC. It translates to CASSYAGTAYEQYF.

The chain links TRBV11-1 to TRBJ2-5; 12 bases match TRBD2. The trim removed 8 bases at V and 0 bases at J, leaving 4 bases unmatched. This CDR3 comprises 15 residues. Germline V gives CDR1 SGHAT, CDR2 FQDESV (reference sequence). CDR3 in amino acids: CASRLAGAYQETQYF. The CDR3 coding sequence is TGTGCCAGCCGACTAGCGGGGGCCTACCAAGAGACCCAGTACTTC.

This chain uses TRBV5-1 with TRBJ1-2, with a tentative D call TRBD1 (5 bases). The CDR3 is made up of 14 amino acids. Germline CDR1 reads SGHRS; CDR2 reads YFSETQ. Trimming left V 0 bases short and J 7 bases short, with 13 bases between. CDR3 loop: CASSLGGDVSGYTF. CDR3 DNA sequence: TGCGCCAGCAGCTTGGGGGGGGACGTCTCTGGCTACACCTTC.

The chain recombines TRBV10-3 with TRBJ1-2, with D perhaps TRBD1 (5 bases). The CDR3 has 14 residues. The V end was cut by 2 bases, the J end by 8 bases, with 15 bases between. Germline-derived CDR1 and CDR2 are ENHRY and SYGVKD. The CDR3 bases are TGTGCCATCAGTGAGCCGGGACTCCGAGAAGGCTACACCTTC. Amino acids: CAISEPGLREGYTF.

The rearrangement links TRBV4-2 to TRBJ1-3; D is unclear. The CDR3 spans 15 residues. Germline lookup yields CDR1 LGHNA and CDR2 YNFKEQ. V lost 5 bases and J 4 bases, leaving 15 bases between the germline ends. The CDR3 sequence: CASSYRPLAGNTIYF. CDR3 sequence (DNA): TGTGCCAGCAGCTATCGTCCCCTCGCGGGAAACACCATATATTTT.

This clone occurred a few times. J is TRBJ2-1 and V is TRBV9; TRBD2 matches at 9 bases. Losses at the gene ends were 0 bases for V and 7 bases for J; bases not matched to a gene: 5. CDR1 is SGDLS, CDR2 YYNGEE, per germline. The CDR3 contains 15 residues. For the CDR3, the DNA is TGTGCCAGCAGCGTAGGGGCTAGCGGGGTTAATGAGCAGTTCTTC. Translating it yields CASSVGASGVNEQFF. Combining the CDR3 with reference TRBV9 and TRBJ2-1 gives the whole variable domain DSGVTQTPKHLITATGQRVTLRCSPRSGDLSVYWYQQSLDQGLQFLIQYYNGEERAKGNILERFSAQQFPDLHSELNLSSLELGDSALYFCASSVGASGVNEQFFGPGTRLTVL.

The V call is TRBV4-1, the J call TRBJ1-3; tentative D call: TRBD1 (5 bases). The V end lost 1 base, the J end lost 0 bases, and 10 bases lay between the germline ends. The CDR3 is made up of 16 amino acids. The germline gives CDR1 MGHRA, CDR2 YSYEKL. CDR3 coding DNA: TGCGCCAGCAGCCAAGTGGGGGGAAACTCTGGAAACACCATATATTTT. This translates into CASSQVGGNSGNTIYF.

This chain uses TRBV29-1 with TRBJ1-2; D not resolved. The CDR3 extends over 12 amino acids. Trimming stripped 3 bases from V and 8 bases from J, with 13 bases between. Looked up from germline, CDR1 is SQVTM and CDR2 is ANQGSEA. DNA for the CDR3: TGCAGCGTTGAGGGCGGACTAGGAGGCTACACCTTC. Protein sequence: CSVEGGLGGYTF.

The CDR3 loop reads CASSGRSGLANEKLFF. The CDR3 nucleotides are TGTGCCAGCAGCGGACGCAGCGGGCTGGCTAATGAAAAACTGTTTTTT. The chain couples TRBV9 to TRBJ1-4; D is uncertain. The germline V gene encodes CDR1 SGDLS and CDR2 YYNGEE. This CDR3 is built from 16 residues. The germline V and J ends were trimmed by 3 bases and 3 bases, with 15 bases remaining between them.

The chain combines TRBV19 with TRBJ2-6; D is undetermined. The CDR3 sequence is 16 residues long. The V gene's germline CDR1 is LNHDA and CDR2 SQIVND (reference sequence). V dropped 7 bases and J dropped 0 bases, with 13 bases sitting between them. DNA for the CDR3: TGTGCCAGTACCCCTCTCCCGGTCTCTGGGGCCAACGTCCTGACTTTC. It translates to CASTPLPVSGANVLTF.

CDR3 DNA sequence: TGCAGCGTTGGTGGCAGACAGAGCAACTACGAGCAGTACTTC. Encoded protein: CSVGGRQSNYEQYF. V gene TRBV29-1 combines with J gene TRBJ2-7; D perhaps matches TRBD1 (5 bases). The CDR3 has 14 amino acids. V lost 4 bases and J lost 3, with 16 bases in between. From germline, CDR1 is SQVTM and CDR2 ANQGSEA.